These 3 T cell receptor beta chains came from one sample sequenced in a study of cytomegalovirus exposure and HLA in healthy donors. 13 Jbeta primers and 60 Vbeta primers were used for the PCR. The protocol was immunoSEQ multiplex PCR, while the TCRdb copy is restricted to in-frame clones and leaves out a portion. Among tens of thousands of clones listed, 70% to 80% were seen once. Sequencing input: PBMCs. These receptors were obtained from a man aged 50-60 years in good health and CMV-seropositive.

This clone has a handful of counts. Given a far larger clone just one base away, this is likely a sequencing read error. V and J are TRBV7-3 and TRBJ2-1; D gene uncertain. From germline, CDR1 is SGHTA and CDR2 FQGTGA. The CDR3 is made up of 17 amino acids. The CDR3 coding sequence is TGCGTCAGCAGCCAAGATATGATCGTACTCATCTACAATGAGCAGTTCTTC. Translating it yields CVSSQDMIVLIYNEQFF.

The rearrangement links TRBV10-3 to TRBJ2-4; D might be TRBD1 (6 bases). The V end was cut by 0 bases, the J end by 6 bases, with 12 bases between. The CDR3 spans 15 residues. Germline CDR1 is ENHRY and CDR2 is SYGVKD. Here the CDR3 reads CAISESDSVGNIQYF. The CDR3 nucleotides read TGTGCCATCAGTGAGTCGGACAGCGTGGGAAACATTCAGTACTTC.

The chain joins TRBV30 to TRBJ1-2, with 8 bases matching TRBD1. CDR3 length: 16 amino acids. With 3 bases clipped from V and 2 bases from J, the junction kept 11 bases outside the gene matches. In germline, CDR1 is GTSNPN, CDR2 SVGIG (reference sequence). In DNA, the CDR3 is TGTGCCTGGAGGGTGGCAGGGGGCGGCATAAACTATGGCTACACCTTC. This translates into CAWRVAGGGINYGYTF.